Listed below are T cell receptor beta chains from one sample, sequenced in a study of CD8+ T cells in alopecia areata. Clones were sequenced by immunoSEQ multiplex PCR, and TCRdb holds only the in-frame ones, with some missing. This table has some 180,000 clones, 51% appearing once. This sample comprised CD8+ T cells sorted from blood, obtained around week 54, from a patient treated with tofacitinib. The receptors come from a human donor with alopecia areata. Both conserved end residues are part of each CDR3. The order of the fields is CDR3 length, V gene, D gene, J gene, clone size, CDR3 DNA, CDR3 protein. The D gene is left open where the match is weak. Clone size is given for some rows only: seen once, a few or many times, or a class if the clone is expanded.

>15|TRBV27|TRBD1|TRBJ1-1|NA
TGTGCCAGTTCGACAGGGAGAGGGGAGAGGACTGAAGCTTTCTTT
CASSTGRGERTEAFF
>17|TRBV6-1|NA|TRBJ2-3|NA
TGTGCCAGCAGTGAAGTTAAGCGGCACCCTAGCACAGATACGCAGTATTTT
CASSEVKRHPSTDTQYF
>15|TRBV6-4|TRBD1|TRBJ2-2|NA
TGTGCCAGCAGCCCGGGGACAGGAAGCACCGGGGAGCTGTTTTTT
CASSPGTGSTGELFF
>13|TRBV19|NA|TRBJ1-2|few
TGTGCCAGTAGCCCTCGGGGGCTCTATGGCTACACCTTC
CASSPRGLYGYTF
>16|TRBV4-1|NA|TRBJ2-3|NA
TGCGCCAGCAGCCAAGAAAGTAGAATCCTCACAGATACGCAGTATTTT
CASSQESRILTDTQYF
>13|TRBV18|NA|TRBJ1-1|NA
TGTGCCAGCTCACCCAGGGGGAACACTGAAGCTTTCTTT
CASSPRGNTEAFF
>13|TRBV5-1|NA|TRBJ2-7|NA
TGCGCCAGCAGCACGGGCGACTCCTACGAGCAGTACTTC
CASSTGDSYEQYF
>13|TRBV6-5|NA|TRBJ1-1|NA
TGTGCCAGCATTAGAACGGGAGACACTGAAGCTTTCTTT
CASIRTGDTEAFF
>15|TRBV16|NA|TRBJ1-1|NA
TGTGCCAGCAGCCAATCCTCAGTCTTGAACACTGAAGCTTTCTTT
CASSQSSVLNTEAFF
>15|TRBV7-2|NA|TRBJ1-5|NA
TGTGCCAGCAGCCCTAAGTCCGGGGGCAATCAGCCCCAGCATTTT
CASSPKSGGNQPQHF
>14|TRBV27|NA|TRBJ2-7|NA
TGTGCCAGCAGTTTAATCGGGGCAACCTACGAGCAGTACTTC
CASSLIGATYEQYF
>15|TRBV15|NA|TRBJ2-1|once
TGTGCCACCTCCTTTGAGCCCCACTCCTACAATGAGCAGTTCTTC
CATSFEPHSYNEQFF
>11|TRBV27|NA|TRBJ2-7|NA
TGTGCCAGCAGTCTCGGCGGCGAGCAGTACTTC
CASSLGGEQYF
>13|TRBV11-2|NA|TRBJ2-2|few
TGTGCCAGCAGCTTAGGGGTTCCCGGGGAGCTGTTTTTT
CASSLGVPGELFF
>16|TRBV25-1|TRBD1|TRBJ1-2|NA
TGTGCCAGCAGCTCCAGGGGGCCCCGAGCTAACTATGGCTACACCTTC
CASSSRGPRANYGYTF